This T cell receptor beta chain came from a study of neurological immune-mediated disorders. Trimming took 0 bases from V and 3 from J, leaving 14 bases between them. This CDR3 comprises 16 residues. Germline values: CDR1 SGHTA, CDR2 FQGNSA. Study-level points and caveats: Private repertoires in all groups were suggested by the absence of shared CDR3 amino acid sequences among expanded clones across subjects. Multiple sclerosis was found to have the least TCR clonal expansion, below healthy controls, and HTLV-1-associated myelopathy the most.

This clonotype was recorded at least ten times. Its antigen is unknown. The cDNA was produced through 5'RACE with 10-nucleotide random UMIs. Sequencing runs each yielded over 160 million TCR-beta sequences from 15-18 subjects. Each CDR3 protein gets one entry after TCRdb re-called the 5' RACE reads with MiXCR. The repertoire has about 59,000 distinct CDR3 sequences, about 13% of them found once; the top ten carry over 8.5%. The TCR was taken from a woman aged 60-70 years with HTLV-1-associated myelopathy (HAM/TSP). The sequenced sample was PBMCs. The gene calls are TRBV7-2 and TRBJ2-5, with D hard to call. CDR3 sequence: CASSLAVLSAEETQYF. As DNA, the CDR3 is TGTGCCAGCAGCTTAGCGGTACTGTCGGCGGAAGAGACCCAGTACTTC.